The source of this T cell receptor (beta chain) is a study of T-cell memory formation after mild COVID-19. There are a few counts of this clonotype. The antigen is not known. Whole-study findings and limits: Contracting clones localized mainly to CM and EM when CD4+ and mainly to EMRA when CD8+.

The V and J ends lost 0 bases and 2 bases respectively, with 7 bases between them. CDR3 length: 14 residues. 5'RACE primed from the constant segment yielded TCR alpha and TCR beta cDNA libraries bearing sample barcodes and UMIs. TCRdb redid the calling of the 5' RACE reads with MiXCR, one entry per CDR3 protein. Counted here are around 80,000 distinct CDR3 sequences, roughly 13% occurring once; the ten biggest clones make up roughly 40%. This rearrangement joins TRBV12-3 or TRBV12-4 to TRBJ1-1, with D hard to call. This sequence originates from a man aged 18 to 29 who had mild COVID-19 (a few samples of this study predate the infection). Cell type and time point are not known. The material sequenced was PBMCs or a T cell subset sorted from them (not recorded which). The chain's CDR3 is CASSLAGSNTEAFF. In DNA form, the CDR3 reads TGTGCCAGCAGTTTAGCGGGATCTAACACTGAAGCTTTCTTT.